This TCR beta chain comes out of a study of shared clonotypes between healthy human individuals. Broader study findings: Generally, naive subsets came out with larger estimated richness than memory subsets.

The junction had 8 bases not matched to a gene; V was cut back by 5 bases and J by 3 bases. CDR1 is MNHNS, CDR2 SASEGT, per germline. CDR3 length equals 15 residues. None of the donors, who were healthy HIV-negative adults, had recently had acute infections or vaccinations. For this clone: Its antigen is undetermined.

Clones were sequenced by immunoSEQ multiplex PCR, and TCRdb holds only the in-frame ones, with some missing. In the table there are some 2.4 million clones, roughly 93% of which are singletons. This receptor was identified in a young man in good health. Some clones in this sample may be carry-over from other donors' samples. The J gene is TRBJ2-7, the V gene TRBV6-1, with 9 bases identical to TRBD2. The sequencing input was naive CD4+ T cells from PBMCs. The subset: CD45RA+ positively selected. The chain's CDR3 is CASSPRTSAVYEQYF. Here the CDR3 DNA reads TGTGCCAGCAGTCCCCGGACTAGCGCCGTCTACGAGCAGTACTTC.